The 25 T cell receptor beta chains listed next were all sequenced from one sample in a study of OX40 agonist ivuxolimab in advanced cancers. Data came from immunoSEQ multiplex PCR; TCRdb stores just in-frame clones and leaves some out. In the table there are tens of thousands of clones, roughly 84% of which are singletons. The material was CD4+ or CD8+ T cells sorted from blood, obtained in a trial of the OX40 agonist ivuxolimab. These receptor sequences come from an adult with an advanced solid tumor such as melanoma, head and neck, liver or kidney cancer.

This clone was recorded once. The rearrangement links TRBV7-2 to TRBJ1-5, with D perhaps matching TRBD1 (5 bases). The germline V gene has CDR1 SGHTA and CDR2 FQGNSA. The CDR3 is made up of 15 amino acids. Between the trimmed V and J ends, which lost 6 bases and 3 bases, there was a span of 15 bases. In DNA, the CDR3 is TGTGCCAGCAGTTGGGCCCGGGGGTCCAATCAGCCCCAGCATTTT. Residues: CASSWARGSNQPQHF.

The rearrangement uses TRBV6-5 and TRBJ2-7; D is perhaps TRBD1 (5 bases). CDR1 MNHEY and CDR2 SVGAGI come from the germline V gene. The CDR3 has 12 residues. V gave up 6 bases and J gave up 6 bases, with 12 bases separating them. CDR3 protein: CASSPSRAEQYF. CDR3 nucleotides: TGTGCCAGCAGCCCGAGCAGGGCCGAGCAGTACTTC.

The chain carries TRBV5-4 and TRBJ1-2; 10 bases are a match to TRBD1. J gave up 1 base and V 4 bases, and 4 bases lay outside the gene matches. The CDR3 runs to 15 residues. CDR1 is SGHNT, CDR2 YYREEE, per germline (reference sequence). The CDR3 DNA is TGTGCCAGCAGCCGAGGGACAGGGGATAACTATGGCTACACCTTC. As protein: CASSRGTGDNYGYTF.

This clone was counted between two and nine times. J is TRBJ2-1 and V is TRBV7-9, with 7 bases lining up with TRBD2. The CDR3 length is 16 residues. V lost 4 bases to trimming and J lost 1 base; unmatched junction nucleotides: 7. Germline CDR1 is SEHNR and CDR2 is FQNEAQ (reference sequence). CDR3 region: CASSSPSGRSYNEQFF. Written as DNA, the CDR3 is TGTGCCAGCAGCTCCCCTAGCGGAAGATCCTACAATGAGCAGTTCTTC.

This rearrangement joins TRBV5-4 to TRBJ2-7; tentative D call: TRBD1 (6 bases). Germline values: CDR1 SGHNT, CDR2 YYREEE (reference sequence). The CDR3 length is 16 residues. Trimming stripped 4 bases from V and 0 bases from J, with 17 bases between. This CDR3 reads CASSPTTGLTSYEQYF. Here the CDR3 DNA reads TGTGCCAGCAGCCCAACGACAGGATTAACCTCCTACGAGCAGTACTTC.

CDR3 protein: CASSVGPGQGASEQYF. The CDR3 coding sequence is TGTGCCAGCAGCGTAGGCCCGGGACAGGGGGCGTCCGAGCAGTACTTC. The chain couples TRBV9 to TRBJ2-7, with 12 bases identical to TRBD1. After removal of 0 bases from V and 6 bases from J, the junction contained 7 bases not matched to a gene. Germline-derived CDR1 and CDR2 are SGDLS and YYNGEE. The length of the CDR3 is 16 residues.

The sample holds one count of this clone. The genes are TRBV7-9 and TRBJ2-1, with D possibly matching TRBD2 (5 bases). V lost 5 bases, J lost 11 bases, and 13 bases lay in between. Germline V gene sequence: CDR1 SEHNR, CDR2 FQNEAQ (reference sequence). The CDR3 length is 12 residues. This CDR3 is CASSPGITKQFF. The CDR3 DNA reads TGTGCCAGCAGCCCCGGGATTACCAAGCAGTTCTTC.

This chain uses TRBV28 with TRBJ1-5; tentatively, D is TRBD1 (5 bases). The germline V and J ends were trimmed by 3 bases and 2 bases, with 14 bases remaining between them. Germline V gene data show CDR1 as MDHEN and CDR2 as SYDVKM. The CDR3 has 16 residues. CDR3 region: CASSFWQGGGNQPQHF. The CDR3 DNA reads as TGTGCCAGCAGTTTTTGGCAGGGTGGGGGCAATCAGCCCCAGCATTTT.

This chain joins TRBV14 and TRBJ2-1, with 9 bases lining up with TRBD2. V shed 1 base and J 1 base; nucleotides not matched to a gene: 8. There are 18 residues in the CDR3. Germline CDR1 is SGHDN and CDR2 is FVKESK. CDR3 sequence reads: CASSQGRRLADSYNEQFF. The CDR3 DNA follows: TGTGCCAGCAGCCAAGGGCGGCGACTAGCGGATTCCTACAATGAGCAGTTCTTC.

This sequence joins TRBV15 and TRBJ2-7; 9 bases are shared with TRBD1. The J segment lost 2 bases and the V segment lost 1 base, leaving 9 bases of the junction unmatched. This CDR3 has 17 residues. CDR1 LNHNV and CDR2 YYDKDF come from the germline V gene (reference sequence). CDR3 region: CATSRAPLDRGTYEQYF. The DNA for the CDR3 is TGTGCCACCAGCAGAGCGCCATTGGACAGGGGAACCTACGAGCAGTACTTC. Using reference TRBV15 and TRBJ2-7 for the parts outside the CDR3, the full variable domain is DAMVIQNPRYQVTQFGKPVTLSCSQTLNHNVMYWYQQKSSQAPKLLFHYYDKDFNNEADTPDNFQSRRPNTSFCFLDIRSPGLGDTAMYLCATSRAPLDRGTYEQYFGPGTRLTVT.

Regarding this clone: Other DNA variants within this sample encode the same CDR3. The chain carries TRBV2 and TRBJ2-7; 9 bases agree with TRBD1. The CDR3 has 14 residues. The germline V gene encodes CDR1 SNHLY and CDR2 FYNNEI. The trim removed 11 bases at V and 1 base at J, leaving 9 bases unmatched. CDR3 loop: CASRDRENSYEQYF. The CDR3 DNA follows: TGTGCCTCCCGGGACAGGGAGAATTCCTACGAGCAGTACTTC.

The chain links TRBV28 to TRBJ2-2, with D tentatively TRBD1 (6 bases). Germline V gives CDR1 MDHEN, CDR2 SYDVKM. Deletions cut 4 bases from V and 7 bases from J, with 13 bases between. The CDR3 consists of 14 residues. For the CDR3, the DNA is TGTGCCAGCAGTTCTAGCCCAGGGGACGGGGAGCTGTTTTTT. Amino acid sequence: CASSSSPGDGELFF.

This clone was picked up a small number of times. The genes are TRBV28 and TRBJ1-1; D might be TRBD1 (5 bases). Germline lookup yields CDR1 MDHEN and CDR2 SYDVKM. The length of the CDR3 is 13 residues. V was cut by 2 bases and J by 9 bases, with 13 bases left in between. The CDR3 coding sequence is TGTGCCAGCAGTTTAGGGGGGTTTAACAAAGCTTTCTTT. It encodes CASSLGGFNKAFF.

With respect to this clone: The junction departs from germline at one end; a sequencing error may be responsible. The chain uses TRBV27 and TRBJ2-7, with TRBD1 matching 8 bases. The CDR3 is 10 residues long. Germline V gene lookup returns CDR1 MNHEY and CDR2 SMNVEV (reference sequence). CDR3 region: CASTRTGHFF. The CDR3 DNA reads TGTGCCAGCACCCGGACAGGGCATTTCTTC.

The genes are TRBV6-5 and TRBJ2-3; 8 bases map to TRBD2. J was trimmed by 3 bases and V by 7 bases; bases with no gene match: 9. This CDR3 contains 15 residues. CDR1 is MNHEY and CDR2 is SVGAGI in the germline V gene. The CDR3 DNA is TGTGCCAGCACGACTTCGACTAGCGTGACAGATACGCAGTATTTT. Protein sequence: CASTTSTSVTDTQYF.

This chain links TRBV30 with TRBJ2-1; D remains unclear. V was cut by 0 bases and J by 15 bases, with 15 bases left in between. This CDR3 is built from 12 residues. Germline values: CDR1 GTSNPN, CDR2 SVGIG (reference sequence). The CDR3 here is CAWSVGLVDLFF. The CDR3 DNA reads TGTGCCTGGAGTGTAGGGCTAGTAGATCTGTTCTTC.

This chain joins TRBV6-6 and TRBJ2-7; TRBD2 matches 8 bases. The junction had 12 bases not matched to a gene; V was cut back by 7 bases and J by 7 bases. CDR3 length equals 14 residues. Germline V gene data show CDR1 as MNHNY and CDR2 as SVGAGI (reference sequence). The CDR3 DNA reads TGTGCCAGCATTCCGGGGGGGCCCGCGGGGGAGCAGTACTTC. This gives the protein CASIPGGPAGEQYF.

The chain is built from TRBV19 and TRBJ2-2; D call uncertain. Germline V gene sequence: CDR1 LNHDA, CDR2 SQIVND (reference sequence). The CDR3 covers 12 residues. V was clipped by 10 bases and J by 8 bases, with 14 bases between them. In DNA, the CDR3 is TGTGCCACTAAGACCTTCGGGGGGGAGCTGTTTTTT. This translates into CATKTFGGELFF.

The rearrangement links TRBV27 to TRBJ2-4; 12 bases agree with TRBD2. Germline V CDR1 and CDR2: MNHEY, SMNVEV (reference sequence). V was clipped by 8 bases and J by 5 bases; unmatched bases: 1. This CDR3 spans 13 amino acids. The CDR3 region is CASRLAGENIQYF. CDR3 DNA sequence: TGTGCCAGCCGACTAGCGGGGGAAAACATTCAGTACTTC.

This rearrangement joins TRBV6-5 to TRBJ2-1; D remains unclear. This CDR3 comprises 13 residues. With 5 bases removed from V and 8 bases from J, the gap between germline ends came to 13 bases. Per the germline V gene, CDR1 is MNHEY and CDR2 is SVGAGI. In DNA form, the CDR3 reads TGTGCCAGCAGTCGTCCCGGAGTCCATGAGCAGTTCTTC. As protein: CASSRPGVHEQFF.

The chain combines TRBV11-3 with TRBJ2-1; D is unclear. From germline, CDR1 is SGHNT and CDR2 YENEEA. This CDR3 contains 11 residues. V lost 1 base and J 9 bases, leaving 4 bases between the germline ends. CDR3 sequence: CASSLAIEQFF. The CDR3 region has the DNA TGTGCCAGCAGCTTAGCTATTGAGCAGTTCTTC.

V is TRBV30 and J is TRBJ2-5; TRBD2 agrees at 8 bases. The J call may be mistaken, given a closer DNA end match to TRBJ2-7. Germline values: CDR1 GTSNPN, CDR2 SVGIG (reference sequence). The CDR3 length is 13 residues. CDR3: CAWNLAGLGEQYF. DNA of the CDR3: TGTGCCTGGAACCTAGCGGGCCTGGGCGAGCAGTACTTC.

This chain connects TRBV7-3 to TRBJ2-3, with D maybe TRBD2 (6 bases). Germline V gene lookup returns CDR1 SGHTA and CDR2 FQGTGA. This CDR3 has 15 amino acids. V shed 4 bases and J shed 1 base, with 12 bases lying between them. The chain's CDR3 is CASSSQAGRTDTQYF. The CDR3 DNA is TGTGCCAGCAGCTCACAGGCGGGACGCACAGATACGCAGTATTTT.

As to this clone: This sample also contains other DNA sequences that code for the same CDR3. The chain is built from TRBV7-8 and TRBJ2-1; D gene ambiguous. The CDR3 covers 13 residues. CDR1 and CDR2 (germline): SGHVS, FQNEAQ. Trimming cost V 5 bases and J 4 bases, with 9 bases left between them. The CDR3, as DNA: TGTGCCAGCAGCCTCGAACGGTACAATGAGCAGTTCTTC. This codes for CASSLERYNEQFF. The variable domain in full, completed from reference TRBV7-8 and TRBJ2-1, reads GAGVSQSPRYKVAKRGQDVALRCDPISGHVSLFWYQQALGQGPEFLTYFQNEAQLDKSGLPSDRFFAERPEGSVSTLKIQRTQQEDSAVYLCASSLERYNEQFFGPGTRLTVL.

The chain joins TRBV1 to TRBJ2-3; TRBD2 reflects the table's D call only, with no check against the DNA. TRBV1 is reported as a pseudogene. The CDR3 spans 23 residues. CDR3 in amino acids: CTSSQDSWAGGPVTIDSTDTQYF. CDR3 bases: TGCACCAGCAGCCAAGATAGTTGGGCGGGAGGGCCCGTTACAATAGACAGCACAGATACGCAGTATTTT.